This T cell receptor (beta chain) emerged from a study of blood T cell repertoires in COVID-19. The wider study: Samples representing acute and convalescent COVID-19 were sourced from the United States, Italy and Spain. The cDNA or gDNA used as material had been derived from T cells, B-cell-depleted T cells, or PBMCs.

The V end was cut by 5 bases, the J end by 5 bases, with 17 bases between. Looked up from germline, CDR1 is LNHDA and CDR2 is SQIVND (reference sequence). The CDR3 extends over 15 amino acids. In the original analysis: The authors estimated nucleated cell counts from reference gene primer amplification. Data came from immunoSEQ multiplex PCR; TCRdb stores just in-frame clones and leaves some out. The DNA gave D and trimming, while V, J and clone size come from that table. This table has around 160,000 clones, 82% appearing once. The source material was peripheral blood. This TCR derives from a human donor with acute or convalescent COVID-19. The donor label of this sample is uncertain. V and J are TRBV19 and TRBJ2-3; D is perhaps TRBD2 (5 bases). The CDR3 sequence is CASSAAGGMRDTQYF. CDR3 DNA sequence: TGTGCCAGTAGTGCTGCGGGTGGTATGAGAGATACGCAGTATTTT. The entire variable domain, with the rest obtained from reference TRBV19 and TRBJ2-3, is as follows: DGGITQSPKYLFRKEGQNVTLSCEQNLNHDAMYWYRQDPGQGLRLIYYSQIVNDFQKGDIAEGYSVSREKKESFPLTVTSAQKNPTAFYLCASSAAGGMRDTQYFGPGTRLTVL.